This TCR beta chain emerged from a study of CD8+CD57+ T cells in acquired aplastic anemia. This clonotype was seen at least ten times. A read error may produce the germline difference seen at one junction end. According to the study, genomic DNA was the template for TCR beta VDJ and CDR3 profiling. TCRdb independently ran MiXCR on the reads; one entry per CDR3 protein. The sample has hundreds of thousands of distinct CDR3 sequences, more than 40% seen once; the top ten hold approximately 7.8%. Individuals selected for sequencing had exhibited CD8+CD57+ cell expansion on flow cytometry. CDR1 SSHAT and CDR2 FNYEAQ come from the germline V gene (reference sequence). This CDR3 has 14 residues.

The TCR sequence derives from a human donor with aplastic anemia. The sample was sorted CD4+, CD8+, or CD8+CD57+ T cells (not recorded which) from PBMCs. The gene calls are TRBV7-7 and TRBJ2-5; a possible D gene is TRBD1 (5 bases). The CDR3 DNA follows: TGTGCTAGCAGCTTAGTAGGGGTTTCCGAGACCCAGTACTTC. It yields the protein CASSLVGVSETQYF.